This T cell receptor beta chain was sequenced in a study of blood T cell repertoires in COVID-19 (dated by TCRdb to 2020 to 2022). With regard to the full study: The collaborator samples originated in the United States, Italy and Spain and spanned the acute and convalescent phases of COVID-19. The dataset comprised deeply sampled blood TCRbeta repertoires from subjects exposed to, actively infected with, or recovered from COVID-19. The repertoires were made available in a free public database intended to serve as a resource for research on the immune response to SARS-CoV-2. The material from the prospective study consisted of cDNA or gDNA derived from T cells, B-cell-depleted T cells, or PBMCs. The samples were drawn from two sources: the first 160 participants of the ongoing ImmuneRACE study, and 1,254 subjects contributed by 6 global collaborators. Nearly every sample came with metadata listing a de-identified subject ID, COVID-19 status, age in years and sex. Where HLA class I and class II types were available, the types were taken from metadata supplied by the sample provider, not from assay-based typing. General study outcomes and caveats: Clinical and demographic metadata were provided uncurated, with the amount varying by source and participant.

TCRbeta CDR3 regions were amplified from genomic DNA using the immunoSEQ Assay, a bias-controlled multiplex PCR. On the authors' methods: The number of nucleated cells in each sample was estimated from the amplification of reference gene primers within the assay. Sequence reads were collapsed and filtered to measure the absolute abundance of every unique TCRbeta CDR3 rearrangement. Productive Simpson clonality was computed per sample as the square root of Simpson's diversity index over productive rearrangements. In TCRdb, the immuneACCESS table is reduced to in-frame sequences with V and J assigned. These tables do not hold every clone; where another copy was compared, an unresolved V gene accounts for under half, and the others remain unexplained. V, J and clone size derive from that table, while D and trimming were established from the DNA sequence. The sample table records 85,000 to 130,000 clones; 65% to 90% of these occur just once. The top ten clones comprise approximately 2.5% of the sample.

The CDR3, cysteine through phenylalanine, is 16 amino acids long. CDR3 DNA is the only sequence kept; it has 48 bases, read in frame from the first base. V is clipped by 0 bases and J by 6 bases, and the sequence between their germline boundaries is 17 bases long. The germline V gene gives CDR1 as SGHTA and CDR2 as FQGTGA. Points on this clone: Its antigen is unknown. No base-level quality is on record; no much larger clone is a single base apart.

In the prospective study, participants were roughly 18 to 100 years old, resided in fewer than 25 geographic areas of the United States, and were enrolled through a virtual design. In the prospective study, cohorts were assigned on the basis of participant-reported clinical history obtained from a screening survey and a study questionnaire. For ImmuneRACE Cohort 3, a participant was defined as recovered based on two consecutive negative NP/OP PCR tests, clearance by a healthcare professional, or resolution of symptoms. In the prospective study, mobile phlebotomists collected whole blood, serum and a nasopharyngeal or oropharyngeal swab from each participant. Over a roughly 2-month period, participants in the prospective study had the option of providing additional blood draws and questionnaires. Before DNA extraction, prospective study blood samples were shipped either frozen or at room temperature.

The clonotype comes from a woman in her fifties or sixties who had recovered from COVID-19. The rearranged chain carries TRBV7-3 and TRBJ1-2; the D gene is perhaps TRBD1, from 5 matching bases. The specimen was PBMCs or T cells enriched from blood (not recorded which). The CDR3 in this case is CASSLTDARVAHGYTF. The nucleotide sequence is TGTGCCAGCAGCTTAACCGACGCCAGGGTGGCCCATGGCTACACCTTC.